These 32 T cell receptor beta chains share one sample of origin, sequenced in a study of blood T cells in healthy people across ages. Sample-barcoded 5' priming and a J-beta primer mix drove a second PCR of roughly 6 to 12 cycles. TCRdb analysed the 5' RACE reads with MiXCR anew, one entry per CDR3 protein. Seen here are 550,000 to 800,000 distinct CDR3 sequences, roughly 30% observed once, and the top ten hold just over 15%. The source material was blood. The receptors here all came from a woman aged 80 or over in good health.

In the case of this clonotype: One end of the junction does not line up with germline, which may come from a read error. The CDR3 here is CANSSFLTGNSYEQYF. In nucleotides, the CDR3 is TGTGCCAACAGTTCCTTTCTGACAGGGAACTCCTACGAGCAGTACTTC. This chain connects TRBV6-2 or TRBV6-3 to TRBJ2-7; 7 bases agree with TRBD1. CDR1 and CDR2 (germline): MNHEY, SVGEGT. The CDR3 is 16 amino acids.

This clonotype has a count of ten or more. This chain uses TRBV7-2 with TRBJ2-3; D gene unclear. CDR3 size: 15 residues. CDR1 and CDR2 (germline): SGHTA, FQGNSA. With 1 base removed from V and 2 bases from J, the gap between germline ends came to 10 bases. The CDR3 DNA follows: TGTGCCAGCAGCTTAGTAAAGCACCCCACAGATACGCAGTATTTT. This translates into CASSLVKHPTDTQYF.

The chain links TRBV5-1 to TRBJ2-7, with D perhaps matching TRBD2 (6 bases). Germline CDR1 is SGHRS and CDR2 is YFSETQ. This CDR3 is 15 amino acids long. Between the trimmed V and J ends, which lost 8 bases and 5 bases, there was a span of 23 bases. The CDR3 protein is CASRLEGRVIDEQYF. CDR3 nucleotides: TGCGCCAGTCGACTGGAGGGAAGAGTTATTGACGAGCAGTACTTC. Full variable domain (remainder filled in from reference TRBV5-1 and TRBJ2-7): KAGVTQTPRYLIKTRGQQVTLSCSPISGHRSVSWYQQTPGQGLQFLFEYFSETQRNKGNFPGRFSGRQFSNSRSEMNVSTLELGDSALYLCASRLEGRVIDEQYFGPGTRLTVT.

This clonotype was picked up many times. The CDR3 sequence is CASSLRRVNSPLHF. CDR3 DNA: TGTGCCAGCAGCTTACGCAGAGTTAATTCACCCCTCCACTTT. V is TRBV7-8 and J is TRBJ1-6, with D unclear. This CDR3 region has 14 residues. CDR1 SGHVS and CDR2 FQNEAQ come from the germline V gene. The V end was cut by 2 bases, the J end by 6 bases, with 8 bases between.

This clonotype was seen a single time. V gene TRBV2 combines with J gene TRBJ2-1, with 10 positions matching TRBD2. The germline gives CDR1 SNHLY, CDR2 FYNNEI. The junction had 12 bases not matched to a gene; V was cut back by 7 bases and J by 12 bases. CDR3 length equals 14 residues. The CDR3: CASNLLAGSGLQFF. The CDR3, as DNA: TGTGCCAGCAACTTACTAGCGGGGTCGGGATTGCAGTTCTTC.

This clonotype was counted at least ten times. This chain's CDR3 is CASRRTGVPYEQYF. The CDR3 DNA follows: TGTGCCAGCAGAAGGACAGGGGTCCCCTACGAGCAGTACTTC. The V gene is TRBV2, the J gene TRBJ2-7, with 9 bases that match TRBD1. Germline V gene sequence: CDR1 SNHLY, CDR2 FYNNEI. V shed 6 bases, J shed 2 bases, and the junction held 5 bases outside the gene matches. The CDR3 covers 14 residues. The whole variable domain, remainder taken from reference TRBV2 and TRBJ2-7, is EPEVTQTPSHQVTQMGQEVILRCVPISNHLYFYWYRQILGQKVEFLVSFYNNEISEKSEIFDDQFSVERPDGSNFTLKIRSTKLEDSAMYFCASRRTGVPYEQYFGPGTRLTVT.

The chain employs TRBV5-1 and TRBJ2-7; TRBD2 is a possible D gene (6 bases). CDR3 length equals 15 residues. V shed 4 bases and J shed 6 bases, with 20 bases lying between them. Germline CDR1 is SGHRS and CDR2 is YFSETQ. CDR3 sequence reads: CASSPRAGARGEQYF. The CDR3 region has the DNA TGCGCCAGCAGCCCCAGAGCGGGTGCGAGGGGCGAGCAGTACTTC.

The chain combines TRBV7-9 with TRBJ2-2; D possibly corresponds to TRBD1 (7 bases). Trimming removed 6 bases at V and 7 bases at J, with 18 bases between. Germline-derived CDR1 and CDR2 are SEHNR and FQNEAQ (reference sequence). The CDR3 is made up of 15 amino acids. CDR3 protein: CASSRRQGLLGELFF. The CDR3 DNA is TGTGCCAGCAGTCGCCGACAGGGACTTCTCGGGGAGCTGTTTTTT.

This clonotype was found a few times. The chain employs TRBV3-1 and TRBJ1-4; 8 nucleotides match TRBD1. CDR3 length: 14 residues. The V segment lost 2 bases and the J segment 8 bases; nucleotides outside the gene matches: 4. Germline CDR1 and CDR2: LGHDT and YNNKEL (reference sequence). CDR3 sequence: CASSQHRGDEKLFF. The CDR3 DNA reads TGTGCCAGCAGCCAACACAGGGGGGACGAAAAACTGTTTTTT.

The CDR3 DNA follows: TGTGCCAGCAGCCCGGACAGGGTTGAGGGCTACACCTTC. Its translation: CASSPDRVEGYTF. This chain links TRBV7-2 with TRBJ1-2, with TRBD1 identical over 8 bases. V was pared by 5 bases and J by 8 bases, with 7 bases of the junction left unmatched. Per germline, CDR1 SGHTA and CDR2 FQGNSA. This CDR3 is built from 13 residues.

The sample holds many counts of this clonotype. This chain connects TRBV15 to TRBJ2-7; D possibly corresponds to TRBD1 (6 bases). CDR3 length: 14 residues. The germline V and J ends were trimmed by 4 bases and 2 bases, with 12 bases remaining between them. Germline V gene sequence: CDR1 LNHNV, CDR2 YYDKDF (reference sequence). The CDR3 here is CATSNEGVAYEQYF. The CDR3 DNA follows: TGTGCCACCAGCAATGAGGGGGTGGCCTACGAGCAGTACTTC.

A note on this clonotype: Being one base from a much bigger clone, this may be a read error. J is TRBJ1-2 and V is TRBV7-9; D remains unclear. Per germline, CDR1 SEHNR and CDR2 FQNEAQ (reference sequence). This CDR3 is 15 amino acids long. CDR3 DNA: TGTACCAGCAGCTTAGAAGAAGGGCTCGGCTATGGCTACACCTTC. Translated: CTSSLEEGLGYGYTF.

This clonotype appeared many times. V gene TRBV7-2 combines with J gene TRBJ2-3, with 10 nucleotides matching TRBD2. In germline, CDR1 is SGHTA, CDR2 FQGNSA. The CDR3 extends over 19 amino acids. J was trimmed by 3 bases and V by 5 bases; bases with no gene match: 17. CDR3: CASSRRWGLAGASTDTQYF. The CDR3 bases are TGTGCCAGCAGCCGCCGGTGGGGGCTAGCGGGGGCATCGACAGATACGCAGTATTTT.

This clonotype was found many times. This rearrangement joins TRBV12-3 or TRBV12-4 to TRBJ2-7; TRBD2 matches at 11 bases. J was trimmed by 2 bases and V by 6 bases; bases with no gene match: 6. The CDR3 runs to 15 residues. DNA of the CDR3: TGTGCCAGCAGCCCGACTAGCGGGATTCCCTACGAGCAGTACTTC. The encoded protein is CASSPTSGIPYEQYF.

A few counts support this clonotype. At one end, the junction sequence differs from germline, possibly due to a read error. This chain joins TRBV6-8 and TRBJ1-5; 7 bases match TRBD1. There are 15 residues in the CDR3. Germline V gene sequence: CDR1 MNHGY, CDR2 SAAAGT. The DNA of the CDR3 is TGTGACAGCAGCCGACAGGGTCAGGGGAGTCAGCCCCAGCATTTT. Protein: CDSSRQGQGSQPQHF.

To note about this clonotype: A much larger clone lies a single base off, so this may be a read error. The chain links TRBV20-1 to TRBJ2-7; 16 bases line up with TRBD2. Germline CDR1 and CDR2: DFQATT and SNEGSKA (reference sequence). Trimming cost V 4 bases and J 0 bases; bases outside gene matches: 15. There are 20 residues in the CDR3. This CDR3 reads CSAIPLPGLAGGHSSYEQYF. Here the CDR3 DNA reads TGCAGTGCTATTCCTCTTCCGGGACTAGCGGGGGGGCACAGCTCCTACGAGCAGTACTTC.

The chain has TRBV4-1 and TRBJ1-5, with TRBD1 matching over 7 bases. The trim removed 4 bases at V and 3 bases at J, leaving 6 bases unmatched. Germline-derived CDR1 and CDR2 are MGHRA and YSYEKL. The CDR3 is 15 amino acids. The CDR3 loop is CASSLRTGPNQPQHF. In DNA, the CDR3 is TGCGCCAGCAGCCTCCGGACAGGCCCCAATCAGCCCCAGCATTTT.

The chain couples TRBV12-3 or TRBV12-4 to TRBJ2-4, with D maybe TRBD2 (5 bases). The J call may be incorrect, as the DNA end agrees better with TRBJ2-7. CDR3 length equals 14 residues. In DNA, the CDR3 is TGTGCCAGCAGTTTAGGTGAGGTTGCGGGCGAGCAGTACTTC. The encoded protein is CASSLGEVAGEQYF.

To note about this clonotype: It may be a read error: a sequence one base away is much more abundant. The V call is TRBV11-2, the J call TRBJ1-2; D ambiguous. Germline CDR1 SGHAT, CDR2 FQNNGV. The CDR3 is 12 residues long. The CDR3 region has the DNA TGTGCCAGCAGCTTAGACCACTATGGCTACATCTTC. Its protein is CASSLDHYGYIF.

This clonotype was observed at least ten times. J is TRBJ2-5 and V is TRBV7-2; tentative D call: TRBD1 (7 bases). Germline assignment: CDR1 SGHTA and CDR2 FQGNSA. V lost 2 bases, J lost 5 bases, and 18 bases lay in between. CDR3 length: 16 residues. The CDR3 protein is CASSLLGGRGMETQYF. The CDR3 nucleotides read TGTGCCAGCAGCTTACTCGGGGGCAGGGGGATGGAGACCCAGTACTTC.

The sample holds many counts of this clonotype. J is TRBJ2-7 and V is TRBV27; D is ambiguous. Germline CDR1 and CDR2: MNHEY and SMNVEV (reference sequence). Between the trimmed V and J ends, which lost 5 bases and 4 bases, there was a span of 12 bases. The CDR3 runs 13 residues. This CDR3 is CASSVTGEYEQYF. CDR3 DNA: TGTGCCAGCAGTGTAACTGGCGAATACGAGCAGTACTTC.

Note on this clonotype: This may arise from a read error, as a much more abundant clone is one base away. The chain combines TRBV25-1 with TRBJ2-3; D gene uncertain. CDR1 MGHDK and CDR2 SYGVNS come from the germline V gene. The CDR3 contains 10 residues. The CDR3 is CASSESTRYF. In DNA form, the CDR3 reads TGTGCCAGCAGTGAATCTACGCGGTATTTT. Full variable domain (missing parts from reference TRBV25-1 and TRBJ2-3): EADIYQTPRYLVIGTGKKITLECSQTMGHDKMYWYQQDPGMELHLIHYSYGVNSTEKGDLSSESTVSRIRTEHFPLTLESARPSHTSQYLCASSESTRYFGPGTRLTVL.

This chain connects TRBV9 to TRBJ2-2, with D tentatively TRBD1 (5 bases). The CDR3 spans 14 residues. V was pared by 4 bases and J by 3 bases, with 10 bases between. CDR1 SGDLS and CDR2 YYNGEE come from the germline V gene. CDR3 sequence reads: CASSLKGDTGELFF. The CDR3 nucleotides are TGTGCCAGCAGCTTGAAAGGGGACACCGGGGAGCTGTTTTTT.

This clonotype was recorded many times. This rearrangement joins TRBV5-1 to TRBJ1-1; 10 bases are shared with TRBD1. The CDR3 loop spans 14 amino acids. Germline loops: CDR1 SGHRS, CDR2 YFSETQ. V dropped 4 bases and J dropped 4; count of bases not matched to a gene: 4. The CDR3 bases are TGCGCCAGCAGCGGGCGGACAGGGGGCACTGAAGCTTTCTTT. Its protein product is CASSGRTGGTEAFF. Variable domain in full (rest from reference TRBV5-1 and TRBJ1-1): KAGVTQTPRYLIKTRGQQVTLSCSPISGHRSVSWYQQTPGQGLQFLFEYFSETQRNKGNFPGRFSGRQFSNSRSEMNVSTLELGDSALYLCASSGRTGGTEAFFGQGTRLTVV.

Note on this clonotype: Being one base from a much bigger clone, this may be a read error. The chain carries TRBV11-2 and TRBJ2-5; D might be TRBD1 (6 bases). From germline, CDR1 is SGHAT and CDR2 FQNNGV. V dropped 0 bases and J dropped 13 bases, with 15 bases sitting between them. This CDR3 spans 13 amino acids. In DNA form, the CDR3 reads TGTGCCAGCAGCTTAGATTTTCAGGGGATTAGGTACTTC. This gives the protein CASSLDFQGIRYF.

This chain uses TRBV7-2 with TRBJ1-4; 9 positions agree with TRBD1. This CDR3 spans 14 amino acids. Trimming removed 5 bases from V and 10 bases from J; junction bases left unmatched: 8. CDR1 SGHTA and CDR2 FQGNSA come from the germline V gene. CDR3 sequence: CASSMGQGGGKLFF. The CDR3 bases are TGTGCCAGCAGCATGGGACAGGGCGGCGGAAAACTGTTTTTT.

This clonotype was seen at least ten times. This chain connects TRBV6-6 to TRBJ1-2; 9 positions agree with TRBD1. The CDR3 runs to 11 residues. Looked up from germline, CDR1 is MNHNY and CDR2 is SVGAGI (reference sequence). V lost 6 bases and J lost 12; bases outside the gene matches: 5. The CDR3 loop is CASRAGQGNTF. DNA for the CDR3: TGTGCCAGCAGAGCCGGACAGGGGAACACCTTC.

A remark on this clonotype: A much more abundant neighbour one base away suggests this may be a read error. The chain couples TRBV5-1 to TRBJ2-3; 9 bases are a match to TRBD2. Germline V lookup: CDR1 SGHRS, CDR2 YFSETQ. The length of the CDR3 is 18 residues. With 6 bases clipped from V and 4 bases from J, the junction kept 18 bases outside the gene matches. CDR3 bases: TGCGCCAGCACCCAATTGAGGCGGGGGGGTTCTAGCGCAGATACGCAGTATTTT. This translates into CASTQLRRGGSSADTQYF.

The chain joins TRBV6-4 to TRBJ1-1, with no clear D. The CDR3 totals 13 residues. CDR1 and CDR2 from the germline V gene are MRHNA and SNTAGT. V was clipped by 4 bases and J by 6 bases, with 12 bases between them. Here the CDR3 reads CASSVRYGAEAFF. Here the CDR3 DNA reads TGTGCCAGCAGTGTTCGGTATGGAGCTGAAGCTTTCTTT.

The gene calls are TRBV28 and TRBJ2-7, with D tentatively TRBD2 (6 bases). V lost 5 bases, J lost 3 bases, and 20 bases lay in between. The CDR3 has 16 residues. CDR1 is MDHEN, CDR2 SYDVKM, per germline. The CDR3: CASSPAGLAALYEQYF. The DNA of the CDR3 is TGTGCCAGCAGTCCCGCCGGGTTAGCGGCCCTCTACGAGCAGTACTTC. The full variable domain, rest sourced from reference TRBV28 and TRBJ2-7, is DVKVTQSSRYLVKRTGEKVFLECVQDMDHENMFWYRQDPGLGLRLIYFSYDVKMKEKGDIPEGYSVSREKKERFSLILESASTNQTSMYLCASSPAGLAALYEQYFGPGTRLTVT.

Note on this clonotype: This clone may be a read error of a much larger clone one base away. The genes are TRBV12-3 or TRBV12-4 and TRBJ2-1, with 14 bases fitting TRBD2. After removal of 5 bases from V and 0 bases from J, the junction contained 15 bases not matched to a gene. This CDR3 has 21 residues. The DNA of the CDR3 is TGTGCCAGCAGTCCATTCCTCGGGACTAGCGGGGGCCTTAGCTCCTACAATGAGCAGTTCTTC. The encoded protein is CASSPFLGTSGGLSSYNEQFF.

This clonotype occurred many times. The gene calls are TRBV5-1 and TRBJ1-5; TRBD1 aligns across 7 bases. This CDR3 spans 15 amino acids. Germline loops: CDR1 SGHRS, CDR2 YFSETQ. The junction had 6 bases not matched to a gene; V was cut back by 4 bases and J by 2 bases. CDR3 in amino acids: CASSTGTERNQPQHF. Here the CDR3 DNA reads TGCGCCAGCAGCACCGGGACAGAACGCAATCAGCCCCAGCATTTT.